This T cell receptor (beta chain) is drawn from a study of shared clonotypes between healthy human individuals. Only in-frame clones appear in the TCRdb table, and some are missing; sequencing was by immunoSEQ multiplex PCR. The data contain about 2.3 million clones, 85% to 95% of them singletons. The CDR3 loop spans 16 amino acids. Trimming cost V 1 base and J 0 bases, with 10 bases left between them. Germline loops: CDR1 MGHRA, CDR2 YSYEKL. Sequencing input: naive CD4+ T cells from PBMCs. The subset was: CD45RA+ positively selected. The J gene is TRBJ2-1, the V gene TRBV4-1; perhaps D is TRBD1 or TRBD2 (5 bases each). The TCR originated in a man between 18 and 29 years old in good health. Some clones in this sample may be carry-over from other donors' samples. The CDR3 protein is CASSQGPGSSYNEQFF. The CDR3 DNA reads TGCGCCAGCAGCCAAGGCCCAGGGAGCTCCTACAATGAGCAGTTCTTC.